This TCR beta chain appears in the sequencing data of a study of T cell responses to AZD1222 COVID-19 vaccine. General study points: Only a handful of AZD1222 recipients, roughly six in all, had baseline seropositivity.

Profiled with immunoSEQ multiplex PCR; TCRdb holds only in-frame clones, not every one. In the table there are about 73,000 clones, roughly nine tenths of which are singletons. The germline V gene encodes CDR1 SGHNT and CDR2 YYREEE (reference sequence). The ends lost 2 bases at V and 2 bases at J; junction bases unmatched: 5. This CDR3 region has 16 residues. This clone was seen only a few times. Antigen specificity is unknown. This TCR derives from an adult who received the AZD1222 COVID-19 vaccine. The material was peripheral blood, obtained 28 days after the second AZD1222 dose. The chain recombines TRBV5-4 with TRBJ2-3, with 10 bases lining up with TRBD1. CDR3 nucleotides: TGTGCCAGCAGCTTTCCGGGACAGGGGACCACAGATACGCAGTATTTT. Translating gives CASSFPGQGTTDTQYF.